A single T cell receptor (beta chain) is shown here with its context. This clone's antigen is unknown. Per-nucleotide qualities are absent, and no much larger clonotype sits a single base away. Participants in the prospective study were aged roughly 18 to 90 years, lived in 20 to 25 United States geographic areas, and enrolled through a virtual design. In the prospective study, cohorts were assigned on the basis of participant-reported clinical history obtained from a screening survey and a study questionnaire. Exposed participants had been in contact with someone with a PCR-confirmed or clinician-diagnosed COVID-19 case within 2 weeks of study entry. Mobile phlebotomists in the prospective study collected whole blood, serum and a nasopharyngeal or oropharyngeal swab from every participant. Prospective study participants could optionally give additional blood draws and questionnaires over a roughly 2-month period. Before DNA extraction, prospective study blood samples were shipped either frozen or at room temperature.

Taken from cysteine to phenylalanine, the CDR3 has 20 residues. CDR3 DNA only is kept here, 60 bases in frame from base 1. The germline V end is reduced by 0 bases and the J end by 3 bases; junction bases left unmatched: 14. The germline V gene (reference sequence) yields WNHNN for CDR1 and SYGVQD for CDR2. This specimen comes from a study of blood T cell repertoires in COVID-19 (dated by TCRdb to 2020 to 2022). Broadly, across the study: The collaborator samples originated in the United States, Italy and Spain and spanned the acute and convalescent phases of COVID-19. Where HLA class I and class II types were available, the types were taken from metadata supplied by the sample provider, not from assay-based typing. The sample metadata nearly always contained a de-identified subject ID, COVID-19 status, age in years and sex. Deeply sampled blood TCRbeta repertoires from subjects exposed to, actively infected with, or recovered from COVID-19 were included in the dataset. The repertoires were released in a freely available public database intended as a resource for research on the immune response to SARS-CoV-2. The material from the prospective study consisted of cDNA or gDNA derived from T cells, B-cell-depleted T cells, or PBMCs. The samples were drawn from the first 160 participants of the ongoing ImmuneRACE study and from 1,254 subjects provided by 6 global collaborators. What the authors observed across the whole study: The amount of clinical and demographic metadata varied by source and participant and was provided uncurated.

TCRbeta CDR3 regions were amplified from genomic DNA by means of the immunoSEQ Assay, a bias-controlled multiplex PCR. The paper's data handling went like this. Within the assay, amplification of reference gene primers was used to estimate how many nucleated cells each sample contained. To quantify the absolute abundance of each unique TCRbeta CDR3 rearrangement, sequence reads were collapsed and filtered. Productive Simpson clonality was computed per sample as the square root of Simpson's diversity index over productive rearrangements. TCRdb provides this immuneACCESS table in a form limited to in-frame rearrangements. Some clones are lacking; in checked studies, under half of them reflect an unresolved V gene, and why the rest are absent is not known. For V, J and clone size, that table is used; D and trimming come from the DNA. The sample table shows some 150,000 clones, and about four fifths are seen once. 5.5% to 7.5% of the sample belongs to the ten largest clones.

The receptor chain draws on TRBV10-1 and TRBJ2-1, with 10 bases in between that match TRBD2. The sequenced sample was PBMCs or T cells enriched from blood (not recorded which). This clonotype was sampled from a woman in her 50s who had been exposed to COVID-19. This receptor carries the CDR3 CASSESKLPSGRIYYNEQFF. In nucleotide form, the sequence is TGCGCCAGCAGTGAGTCCAAGCTCCCTAGCGGGAGAATTTACTACAATGAGCAGTTCTTC.